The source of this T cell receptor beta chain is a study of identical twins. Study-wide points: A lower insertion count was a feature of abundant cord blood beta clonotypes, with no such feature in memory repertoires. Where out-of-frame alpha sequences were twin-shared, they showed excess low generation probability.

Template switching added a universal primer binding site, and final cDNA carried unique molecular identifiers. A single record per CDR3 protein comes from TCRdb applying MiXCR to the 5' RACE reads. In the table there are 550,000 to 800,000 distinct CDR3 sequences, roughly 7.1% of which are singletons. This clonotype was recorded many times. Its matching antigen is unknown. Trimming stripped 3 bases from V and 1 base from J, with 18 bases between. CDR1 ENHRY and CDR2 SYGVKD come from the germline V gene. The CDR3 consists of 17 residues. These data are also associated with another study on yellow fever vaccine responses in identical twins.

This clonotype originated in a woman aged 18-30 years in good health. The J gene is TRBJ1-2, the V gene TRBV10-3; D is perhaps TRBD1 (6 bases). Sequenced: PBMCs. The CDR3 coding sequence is TGTGCCATCAGTGATCCATTAGCAGGGGAACTTAACTATGGCTACACCTTC. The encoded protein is CAISDPLAGELNYGYTF.